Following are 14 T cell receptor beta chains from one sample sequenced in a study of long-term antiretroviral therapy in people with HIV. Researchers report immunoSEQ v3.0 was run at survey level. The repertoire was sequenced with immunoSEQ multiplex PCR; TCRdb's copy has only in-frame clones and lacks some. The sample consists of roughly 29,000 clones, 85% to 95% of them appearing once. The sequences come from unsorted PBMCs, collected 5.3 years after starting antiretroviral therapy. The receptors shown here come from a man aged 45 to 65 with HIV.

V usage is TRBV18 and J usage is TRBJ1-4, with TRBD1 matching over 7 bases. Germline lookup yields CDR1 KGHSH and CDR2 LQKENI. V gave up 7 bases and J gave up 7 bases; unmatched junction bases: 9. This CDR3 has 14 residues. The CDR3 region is CASLEQKGAEKLFF. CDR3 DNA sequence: TGTGCCAGCTTAGAACAGAAGGGGGCTGAAAAACTGTTTTTT.

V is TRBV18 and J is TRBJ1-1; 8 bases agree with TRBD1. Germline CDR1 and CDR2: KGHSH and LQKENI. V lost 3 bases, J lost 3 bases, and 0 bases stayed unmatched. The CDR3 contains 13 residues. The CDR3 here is CASSPTGDTEAFF. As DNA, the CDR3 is TGTGCCAGCTCACCGACAGGGGACACTGAAGCTTTCTTT. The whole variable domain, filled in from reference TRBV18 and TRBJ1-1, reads NAGVMQNPRHLVRRRGQEARLRCSPMKGHSHVYWYRQLPEEGLKFMVYLQKENIIDESGMPKERFSAEFPKEGPSILRIQQVVRGDSAAYFCASSPTGDTEAFFGQGTRLTVV.

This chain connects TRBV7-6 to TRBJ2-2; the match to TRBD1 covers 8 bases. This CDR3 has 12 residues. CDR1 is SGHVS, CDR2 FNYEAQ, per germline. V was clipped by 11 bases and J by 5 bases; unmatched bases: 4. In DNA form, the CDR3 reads TGTGCCGGGACAGGCCGAACCGGGGAGCTGTTTTTT. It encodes CAGTGRTGELFF.

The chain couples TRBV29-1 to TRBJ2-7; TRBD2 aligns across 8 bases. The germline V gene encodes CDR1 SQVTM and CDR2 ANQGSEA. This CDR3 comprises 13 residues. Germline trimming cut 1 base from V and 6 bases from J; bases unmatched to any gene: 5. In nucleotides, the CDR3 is TGCAGCGTTGAAGGGACTAGCCTCGGCGAGCAGTACTTC. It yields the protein CSVEGTSLGEQYF.

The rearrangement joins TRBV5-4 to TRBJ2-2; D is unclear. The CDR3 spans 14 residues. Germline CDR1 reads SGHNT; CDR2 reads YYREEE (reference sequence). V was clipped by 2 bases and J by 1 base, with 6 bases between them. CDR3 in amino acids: CASSFSENTGELFF. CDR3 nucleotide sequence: TGTGCCAGCAGCTTCAGCGAGAACACCGGGGAGCTGTTTTTT.

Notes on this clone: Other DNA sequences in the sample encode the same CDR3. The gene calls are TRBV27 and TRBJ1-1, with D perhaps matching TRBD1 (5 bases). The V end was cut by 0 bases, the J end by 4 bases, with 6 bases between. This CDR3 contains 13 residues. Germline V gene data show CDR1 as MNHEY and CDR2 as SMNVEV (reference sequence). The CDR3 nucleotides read TGTGCCAGCAGTTTATCAAGGGGCACTGAAGCTTTCTTT. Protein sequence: CASSLSRGTEAFF.

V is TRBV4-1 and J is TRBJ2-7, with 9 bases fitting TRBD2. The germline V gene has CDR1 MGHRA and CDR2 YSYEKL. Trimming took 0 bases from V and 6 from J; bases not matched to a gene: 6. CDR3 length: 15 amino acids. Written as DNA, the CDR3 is TGCGCCAGCAGCCAAGATGGCGGGGGGGCCGCCGAGCAGTACTTC. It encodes CASSQDGGGAAEQYF.

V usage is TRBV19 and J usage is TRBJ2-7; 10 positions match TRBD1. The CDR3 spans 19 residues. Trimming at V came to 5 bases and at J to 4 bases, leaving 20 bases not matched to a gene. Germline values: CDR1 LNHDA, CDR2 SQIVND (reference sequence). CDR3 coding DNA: TGTGCCAGTAGTTCTTATGTGAACATCGACAGGGGGCGTTGGTACGAGCAGTACTTC. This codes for CASSSYVNIDRGRWYEQYF.

The CDR3 DNA sequence: TGCGCCAGCAGCCAAGATCGGGACTCCTCGGGCTATGGCTACACCTTC. Its translation: CASSQDRDSSGYGYTF. The rearrangement links TRBV4-3 to TRBJ1-2; weak D call: TRBD1 (5 bases). The V gene's germline CDR1 is LGHNA and CDR2 YSLEER. CDR3 length equals 16 residues. V lost 0 bases, J lost 4 bases, and 15 bases lay in between.

This CDR3 is CASSLVRSGANVLTF. The CDR3 DNA follows: TGTGCCAGCAGTTTAGTGCGCTCTGGGGCCAACGTCCTGACTTTC. This chain connects TRBV27 to TRBJ2-6, with D unresolved. The CDR3 covers 15 residues. Germline V gene lookup returns CDR1 MNHEY and CDR2 SMNVEV (reference sequence). V gave up 2 bases and J gave up 0 bases, with 5 bases separating them.

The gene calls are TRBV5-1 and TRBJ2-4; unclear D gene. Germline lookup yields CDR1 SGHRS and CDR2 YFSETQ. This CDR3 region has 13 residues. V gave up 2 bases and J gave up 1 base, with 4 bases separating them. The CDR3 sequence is CASSFSAKNIQYF. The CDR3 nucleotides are TGCGCCAGCAGCTTTTCCGCCAAAAACATTCAGTACTTC.

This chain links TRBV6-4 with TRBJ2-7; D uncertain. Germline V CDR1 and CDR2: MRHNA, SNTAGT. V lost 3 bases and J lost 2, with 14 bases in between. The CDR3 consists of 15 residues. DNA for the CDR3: TGTGCCAGCAGTGAGAGTGCTGGACGGACCTACGAGCAGTACTTC. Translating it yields CASSESAGRTYEQYF.

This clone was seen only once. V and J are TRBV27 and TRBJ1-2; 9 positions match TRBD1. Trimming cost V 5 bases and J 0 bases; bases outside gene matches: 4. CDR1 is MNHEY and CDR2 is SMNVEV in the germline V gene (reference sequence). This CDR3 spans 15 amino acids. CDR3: CASSPRDRANYGYTF. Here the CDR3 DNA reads TGTGCCAGCAGTCCCCGGGACAGGGCTAACTATGGCTACACCTTC.

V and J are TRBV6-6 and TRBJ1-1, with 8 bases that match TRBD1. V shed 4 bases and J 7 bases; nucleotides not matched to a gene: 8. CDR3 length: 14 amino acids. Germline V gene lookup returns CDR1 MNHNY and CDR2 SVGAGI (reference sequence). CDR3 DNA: TGTGCCAGCAGTTCCGTCGCAGGGGGCCGTGAAGCTTTCTTT. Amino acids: CASSSVAGGREAFF.